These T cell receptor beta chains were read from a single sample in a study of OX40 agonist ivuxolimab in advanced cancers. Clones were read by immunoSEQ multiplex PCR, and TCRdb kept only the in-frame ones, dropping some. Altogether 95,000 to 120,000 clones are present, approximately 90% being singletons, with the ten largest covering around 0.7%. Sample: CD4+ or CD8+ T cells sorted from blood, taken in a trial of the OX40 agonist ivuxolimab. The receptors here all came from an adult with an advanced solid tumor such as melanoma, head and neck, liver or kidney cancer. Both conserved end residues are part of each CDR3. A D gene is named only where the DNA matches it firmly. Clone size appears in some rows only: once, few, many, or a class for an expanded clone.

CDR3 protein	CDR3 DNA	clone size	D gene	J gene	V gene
CSVARTVPNYGYTF	TGCAGCGTTGCCCGGACAGTCCCTAACTATGGCTACACCTTC	-	-	TRBJ1-2	TRBV29-1
CASSFETRETQYF	TGTGCCAGCAGCTTCGAAACAAGAGAGACCCAGTACTTC	-	-	TRBJ2-5	TRBV11-2
CASSPYPGGSYGHTF	TGTGCCAGCAGTCCCTACCCAGGGGGGAGCTATGGCCACACCTTC	-	TRBD1	TRBJ1-2	TRBV27
CASSVSGTSTYNEQFF	TGTGCCAGCAGTGTATCCGGGACATCGACTTACAATGAGCAGTTCTTC	-	-	TRBJ2-1	TRBV6-1
CASSLAAGALYEQYF	TGTGCCAGCAGCTTGGCGGCGGGGGCCCTGTACGAGCAGTACTTC	once	-	TRBJ2-7	TRBV5-5
CAWGGTAGQTQYF	TGTGCCTGGGGAGGGACTGCAGGGCAGACCCAGTACTTC	-	-	TRBJ2-5	TRBV30
CSTTWGSEREAFF	TGCAGCACAACTTGGGGGTCGGAGAGAGAAGCTTTCTTT	-	-	TRBJ1-1	TRBV29-1
CASSPDRTNEKLFF	TGTGCCAGCTCACCGGACAGGACTAATGAAAAACTGTTTTTT	-	TRBD1	TRBJ1-4	TRBV18
CASSRRTGTANGYTF	TGTGCCAGCAGCCGCAGAACCGGGACAGCGAATGGCTACACCTTC	-	TRBD1	TRBJ1-2	TRBV5-4
CASSLRDASSFYNSPLHF	TGTGCCAGCAGCCTCCGGGACGCGTCATCCTTCTATAATTCACCCCTCCACTTT	-	-	TRBJ1-6	TRBV5-6
CAISEGGQGPLETQYF	TGTGCCATCAGTGAGGGGGGACAGGGACCCTTAGAGACCCAGTACTTC	-	TRBD1	TRBJ2-5	TRBV10-3
CASRGLTGVSYEQYF	TGTGCCAGCAGGGGACTCACCGGGGTCTCCTACGAGCAGTACTTC	-	-	TRBJ2-7	TRBV6-1
CASSRVPGSANYGYTF	TGTGCCAGCAGCCGGGTGCCAGGTTCAGCTAACTATGGCTACACCTTC	-	-	TRBJ1-2	TRBV5-6
CAWRGSDNQPQHF	TGTGCCTGGAGAGGGAGTGATAATCAGCCCCAGCATTTT	-	-	TRBJ1-5	TRBV30
CASSPGSGRANEQFF	TGTGCCAGCTCACCGGGTAGCGGGAGGGCCAATGAGCAGTTCTTC	-	TRBD2	TRBJ2-1	TRBV18
CASSRPVSGLPYEQYF	TGTGCCAGCAGCCGACCGGTTTCGGGACTACCCTACGAGCAGTACTTC	-	TRBD2	TRBJ2-7	TRBV5-5
CATHDRFNEKLFF	TGTGCCACTCACGACAGATTTAATGAAAAACTGTTTTTT	once	-	TRBJ1-4	TRBV19
CASSTGSTDTQYF	TGCGCCAGCAGCACGGGGTCGACGGATACGCAGTATTTT	-	-	TRBJ2-3	TRBV5-1
CASSERLAGGLSSYEQYF	TGTGCCAGCAGTGAGAGGCTAGCGGGAGGTTTAAGCTCCTACGAGCAGTACTTC	-	TRBD2	TRBJ2-7	TRBV2
CASSRDIGLYGYTF	TGTGCCAGCAGCCGGGACATTGGGCTATATGGCTACACCTTC	-	-	TRBJ1-2	TRBV2
CASSGTGSYGANVLTF	TGTGCCAGCAGTGGGACAGGGTCTTATGGGGCCAACGTCCTGACTTTC	few	TRBD1	TRBJ2-6	TRBV25-1
CASSLSAGELFF	TGTGCCAGCAGCTTGTCTGCCGGGGAGCTGTTTTTT	-	-	TRBJ2-2	TRBV5-6